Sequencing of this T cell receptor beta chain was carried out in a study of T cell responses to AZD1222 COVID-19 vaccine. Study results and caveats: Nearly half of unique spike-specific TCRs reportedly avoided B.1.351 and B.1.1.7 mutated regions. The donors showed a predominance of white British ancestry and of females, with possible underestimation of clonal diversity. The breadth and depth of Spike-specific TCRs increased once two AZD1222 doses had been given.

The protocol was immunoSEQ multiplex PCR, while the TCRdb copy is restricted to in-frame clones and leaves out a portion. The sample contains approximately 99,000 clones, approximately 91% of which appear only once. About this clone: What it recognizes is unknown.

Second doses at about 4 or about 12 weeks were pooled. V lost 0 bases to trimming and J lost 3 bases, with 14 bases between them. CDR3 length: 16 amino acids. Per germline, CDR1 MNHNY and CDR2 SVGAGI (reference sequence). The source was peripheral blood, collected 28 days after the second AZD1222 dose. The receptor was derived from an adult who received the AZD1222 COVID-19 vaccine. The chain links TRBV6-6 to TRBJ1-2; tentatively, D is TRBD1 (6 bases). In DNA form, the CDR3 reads TGTGCCAGCAGTTACTCGAGAGGGGGAGACGACTATGGCTACACCTTC. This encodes CASSYSRGGDDYGYTF.